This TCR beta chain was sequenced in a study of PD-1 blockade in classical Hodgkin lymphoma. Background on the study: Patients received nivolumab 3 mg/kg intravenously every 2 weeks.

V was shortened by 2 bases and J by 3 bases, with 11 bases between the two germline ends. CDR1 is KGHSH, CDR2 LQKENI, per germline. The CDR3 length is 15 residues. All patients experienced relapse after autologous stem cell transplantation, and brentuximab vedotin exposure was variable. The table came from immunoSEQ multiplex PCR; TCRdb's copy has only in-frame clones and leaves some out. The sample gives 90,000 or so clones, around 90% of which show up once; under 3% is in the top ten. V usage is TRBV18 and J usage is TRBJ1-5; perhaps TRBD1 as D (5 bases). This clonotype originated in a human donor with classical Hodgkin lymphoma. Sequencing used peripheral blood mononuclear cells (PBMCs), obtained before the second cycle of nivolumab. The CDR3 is CASSPASGPNQPQHF. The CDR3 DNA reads TGTGCCAGCTCACCAGCATCAGGGCCCAATCAGCCCCAGCATTTT.